These 15 T cell receptor beta chains were sequenced from one sample in a study of blood T cell repertoires in COVID-19. The data were produced by immunoSEQ multiplex PCR, yet TCRdb's version contains in-frame clones alone and is incomplete. The table lists about 60,000 clones, around 85% of them singletons, with approximately 1.2% in the top ten. Sequencing was done on a sample of peripheral blood. The receptor set was obtained from a middle-aged man with acute or convalescent COVID-19.

The J gene is TRBJ1-1, the V gene TRBV5-1, with a tentative D call TRBD1 (6 bases). CDR3 length: 15 residues. V was cut by 4 bases and J by 0 bases, with 13 bases left in between. Germline V lookup: CDR1 SGHRS, CDR2 YFSETQ. The CDR3 DNA reads as TGCGCCAGCAGCGGCGGCGGGGGCATGAACACTGAAGCTTTCTTT. Amino acids: CASSGGGGMNTEAFF.

The chain is built from TRBV29-1 and TRBJ2-1, with 14 bases that match TRBD2. V dropped 7 bases and J dropped 3; count of bases not matched to a gene: 5. The CDR3 is 15 amino acids. Germline V gene lookup returns CDR1 SQVTM and CDR2 ANQGSEA. CDR3 sequence reads: CSARTSGGLYNEQFF. CDR3 sequence (DNA): TGCAGCGCTCGGACTAGCGGGGGGCTCTACAATGAGCAGTTCTTC.

This chain links TRBV28 with TRBJ2-1; TRBD2 might be the D (5 bases). Germline lookup yields CDR1 MDHEN and CDR2 SYDVKM. Trimming took off 1 base at V and 11 bases at J, with 21 bases between the two ends. The CDR3 runs 16 residues. CDR3 loop: CASSLLRAQRAIKQFF. CDR3 sequence (DNA): TGTGCCAGCAGTTTATTGAGGGCTCAGAGAGCTATAAAGCAGTTCTTC.

This clone has only a few counts. The chain couples TRBV24-1 to TRBJ1-2; 7 positions match TRBD1. The ends lost 4 bases at V and 5 bases at J; junction bases unmatched: 15. The CDR3 totals 17 residues. The germline V gene has CDR1 KGHDR and CDR2 SFDVKD. The CDR3 region has the DNA TGTGCCACCAGTGAAGGGACAGTGGGTCCATCGGGATATGGCTACACCTTC. It codes for CATSEGTVGPSGYGYTF.

The chain is built from TRBV29-1 and TRBJ1-3; D not resolved. The V gene's germline CDR1 is SQVTM and CDR2 ANQGSEA. This CDR3 spans 13 amino acids. The ends were cut back, 6 bases at V and 4 bases at J, with 13 bases in the middle. The CDR3 spells CSVSPGTGNTIYF. The CDR3 nucleotides are TGCAGCGTGTCCCCGGGAACGGGAAACACCATATATTTT. Using reference TRBV29-1 and TRBJ1-3 for the parts outside the CDR3, the full variable domain is SAVISQKPSRDICQRGTSLTIQCQVDSQVTMMFWYRQQPGQSLTLIATANQGSEATYESGFVIDKFPISRPNLTFSTLTVSNMSPEDSSIYLCSVSPGTGNTIYFGEGSWLTVV.

This chain uses TRBV29-1 with TRBJ1-1, with 8 bases that match TRBD1. CDR3 length equals 13 residues. CDR1 and CDR2 (germline): SQVTM, ANQGSEA. J gave up 1 base and V 5 bases, and 3 bases lay outside the gene matches. The CDR3 nucleotides read TGCAGCGTTACAGGGGGAGGGAACACTGAAGCTTTCTTT. This encodes CSVTGGGNTEAFF.

V gene TRBV5-5 combines with J gene TRBJ1-1; TRBD1 matches at 10 bases. CDR1 and CDR2 from the germline V gene are SGHKS and YYEKEE (reference sequence). With V trimmed by 3 bases and J by 10 bases, 3 bases remained unmatched. CDR3 length: 12 amino acids. Written as DNA, the CDR3 is TGTGCCAGCAGCTGGGGGGACAGGGGAGCTTTCTTT. This gives the protein CASSWGDRGAFF.

The chain has TRBV6-5 and TRBJ2-1; TRBD2 matches 12 bases. V dropped 7 bases and J dropped 6; count of bases not matched to a gene: 4. The germline V gene has CDR1 MNHEY and CDR2 SVGAGI. The length of the CDR3 is 14 residues. The DNA for the CDR3 is TGTGCCAGCACCTCTAGCGGGGGGGCCAATGAGCAGTTCTTC. This sequence encodes CASTSSGGANEQFF.

The chain links TRBV15 to TRBJ2-7; D remains unclear. The CDR3 loop spans 15 amino acids. Germline lookup yields CDR1 LNHNV and CDR2 YYDKDF (reference sequence). Trimming took 0 bases from V and 6 from J, leaving 15 bases between them. Here the CDR3 DNA reads TGTGCCACCAGCAGAGATCCCCGGGTTTCGGGCGAGCAGTACTTC. Protein sequence: CATSRDPRVSGEQYF.

The gene calls are TRBV5-1 and TRBJ1-6; 9 nucleotides line up with TRBD1. CDR1 SGHRS and CDR2 YFSETQ come from the germline V gene. The CDR3 consists of 15 residues. J lost 6 bases, V lost 4 bases, and 5 bases had no gene match. Here the CDR3 DNA reads TGCGCCAGCAGCACCGGACAGGGGCCTAATTCACCCCTCCACTTT. This gives the protein CASSTGQGPNSPLHF.

The chain is built from TRBV4-1 and TRBJ2-2; no firm D call. CDR1 is MGHRA, CDR2 YSYEKL, per germline. The length of the CDR3 is 16 residues. V was cut by 1 base and J by 0 bases, with 9 bases left in between. CDR3 protein: CASSQASKPNTGELFF. The CDR3 DNA reads TGCGCCAGCAGCCAAGCCTCTAAACCGAACACCGGGGAGCTGTTTTTT.

This chain joins TRBV11-2 and TRBJ2-2; D not certain. The V end was cut by 3 bases, the J end by 6 bases, with 2 bases between. This CDR3 contains 11 residues. In germline, CDR1 is SGHAT, CDR2 FQNNGV. The CDR3 is CASSFAGELFF. The CDR3 region has the DNA TGTGCCAGCAGCTTCGCCGGGGAGCTGTTTTTT.

V gene TRBV7-2 combines with J gene TRBJ1-6; 7 bases match TRBD1. The CDR3 consists of 15 residues. V trimming: 4 bases; J trimming: 8 bases; junction bases outside the gene matches: 8. Germline-derived CDR1 and CDR2 are SGHTA and FQGNSA. The CDR3 protein is CASSYGRGQHSPLHF. CDR3 coding DNA: TGTGCCAGCAGCTATGGAAGGGGACAGCATTCACCCCTCCACTTT.

The chain carries TRBV29-1 and TRBJ1-1; TRBD1 is a possible D gene (6 bases). The CDR3 runs 12 residues. Trimming removed 7 bases from V and 4 bases from J, with 13 bases in between. Germline assignment: CDR1 SQVTM and CDR2 ANQGSEA. The CDR3: CSALRGSTEAFF. CDR3 bases: TGCAGCGCTCTAAGGGGGAGCACTGAAGCTTTCTTT.

This sequence joins TRBV5-1 and TRBJ1-2; 10 nucleotides agree with TRBD1. The trim removed 2 bases at V and 4 bases at J, leaving 11 bases unmatched. This CDR3 is built from 17 residues. Germline V gene data show CDR1 as SGHRS and CDR2 as YFSETQ. The CDR3 DNA is TGCGCCAGCAGCTTCCGGGACAGGGGAGAGAAGAGCTATGGCTACACCTTC. Translation: CASSFRDRGEKSYGYTF.